This T cell receptor (beta chain) was found in a study of memory CD4+ T cells and cytomegalovirus serostatus. Worth noting for this clone: Its target is not known.

This CDR3 has 16 amino acids. Germline V CDR1 and CDR2: SGDLS, YYNGEE. Trimming cost V 2 bases and J 5 bases, with 17 bases left between them. TCRdb's copy holds only in-frame clones and misses some; the assay was immunoSEQ multiplex PCR. The data contain some 64,000 clones, roughly four fifths of them singletons. Study-level results: CMV serostatus prediction reached median AUC approximately 0.95, or 0.91 with US-trained model. About 40% of the roughly 160 known CMV-associated TCRbeta sequences appeared in CD4+ memory.

The sort gate was single viable CD3+CD4+CD8-CD45RO+ cells for memory CD4+ T cells. CD4+ T cells were isolated by positive magnetic selection. This TCR was sampled from an adult in good health and CMV-seronegative. The gene calls are TRBV9 and TRBJ2-1; TRBD1 is a possible D gene (6 bases). Source material: memory CD4+ T cells from blood. CDR3 protein: CASSVASGELDNEQFF. The CDR3 nucleotides read TGTGCCAGCAGCGTGGCATCAGGGGAACTGGACAATGAGCAGTTCTTC.